The 14 T cell receptor beta chains in this list originate from one sample, sequenced in a study of T cell responses to AZD1222 COVID-19 vaccine. Sequencing used immunoSEQ multiplex PCR; TCRdb keeps in-frame clones, though not all of them. Among some 140,000 clones listed, about 86% were seen once. This sample comprised peripheral blood, obtained on day 0 of MenACWY control vaccination. These TCRs come from an adult in good health.

The rearrangement links TRBV5-1 to TRBJ1-6; 7 positions match TRBD1. Germline-derived CDR1 and CDR2 are SGHRS and YFSETQ. Germline trimming cut 6 bases from V and 5 bases from J; bases unmatched to any gene: 5. The length of the CDR3 is 14 residues. For the CDR3, the DNA is TGCGCCAGCACCCCGACAGGGAATAATTCACCCCTCCACTTT. Protein product: CASTPTGNNSPLHF.

The rearrangement uses TRBV5-4 and TRBJ1-3; 7 nucleotides align to TRBD1. V dropped 5 bases and J dropped 3; count of bases not matched to a gene: 8. This CDR3 contains 15 residues. Germline lookup yields CDR1 SGHNT and CDR2 YYREEE (reference sequence). CDR3 in DNA: TGTGCCAGCAGTCCGGAGGGGGCCCGTGGAAACACCATATATTTT. Residues: CASSPEGARGNTIYF.

This sequence joins TRBV20-1 and TRBJ2-1; 12 nucleotides align to TRBD2. Per the germline V gene, CDR1 is DFQATT and CDR2 is SNEGSKA (reference sequence). The J segment lost 3 bases and the V segment lost 3 bases, leaving 3 bases of the junction unmatched. The CDR3 extends over 15 amino acids. CDR3 residues: CSASPSGGVYNEQFF. The CDR3 DNA follows: TGCAGTGCTAGTCCTAGCGGGGGGGTCTACAATGAGCAGTTCTTC.

The rearrangement links TRBV3-1 (or the pseudogene TRBV3-2) to TRBJ2-7; maybe TRBD2 (6 bases). Germline V lookup: CDR1 LGHDT, CDR2 YNNKEL (reference sequence). With 0 bases removed from V and 4 bases from J, the gap between germline ends came to 13 bases. The CDR3 totals 15 residues. CDR3 sequence (DNA): TGTGCCAGCAGCCAAGATCCCGGGACTGGTTACGAGCAGTACTTC. This sequence encodes CASSQDPGTGYEQYF.

The chain uses TRBV28 and TRBJ1-2; 12 positions match TRBD1. The CDR3 covers 16 residues. The ends lost 2 bases at V and 0 bases at J; junction bases unmatched: 1. Germline V gene lookup returns CDR1 MDHEN and CDR2 SYDVKM. Here the CDR3 reads CASSLGTGGSNYGYTF. The DNA for the CDR3 is TGTGCCAGCAGTTTAGGGACAGGGGGCTCTAACTATGGCTACACCTTC.

The CDR3 region is CASSWGLAASTDTQYF. The CDR3 DNA sequence: TGCGCCAGCAGCTGGGGACTAGCGGCAAGCACAGATACGCAGTATTTT. The chain couples TRBV5-1 to TRBJ2-3; 11 positions agree with TRBD2. Trimming took 3 bases from V and 0 from J; bases not matched to a gene: 3. The CDR3 loop spans 16 amino acids. CDR1 SGHRS and CDR2 YFSETQ come from the germline V gene.

The table lists this clone with a count of one. The chain employs TRBV7-2 and TRBJ1-5, with D hard to call. The germline V and J ends were trimmed by 0 bases and 7 bases, with 10 bases remaining between them. There are 14 residues in the CDR3. Germline CDR1 SGHTA, CDR2 FQGNSA. CDR3 sequence reads: CASSLAGLAQPQHF. The CDR3 DNA reads as TGTGCCAGCAGCTTAGCAGGGTTGGCCCAGCCCCAGCATTTT.

The chain has TRBV24-1 and TRBJ2-2; 8 nucleotides align to TRBD1. The trim removed 4 bases at V and 1 base at J, leaving 7 bases unmatched. CDR1 and CDR2 (germline): KGHDR, SFDVKD. This CDR3 has 17 residues. For the CDR3, the DNA is TGTGCCACCAGTGACTTCACAGGGGGGCTGAACACCGGGGAGCTGTTTTTT. This translates into CATSDFTGGLNTGELFF.

This chain uses TRBV30 with TRBJ1-1; TRBD1 matches 7 bases. Germline values: CDR1 GTSNPN, CDR2 SVGIG (reference sequence). CDR3 length: 14 residues. After removal of 2 bases from V and 7 bases from J, the junction contained 10 bases not matched to a gene. The CDR3 DNA reads TGTGCCTGGAGTCCAACCGACCGGGACAGTGAAGCTTTCTTT. As protein: CAWSPTDRDSEAFF.

CDR3 coding DNA: TGTGCCAGCAGCTTGGACCTCACAGATACGCAGTATTTT. As protein: CASSLDLTDTQYF. The chain combines TRBV11-2 with TRBJ2-3; D is ambiguous. V was trimmed by 3 bases and J by 2 bases, leaving 6 bases between them. CDR1 and CDR2 from the germline V gene are SGHAT and FQNNGV. There are 13 residues in the CDR3.

The chain links TRBV12-3 or TRBV12-4 to TRBJ2-3; 8 nucleotides match TRBD2. J was trimmed by 7 bases and V by 5 bases; bases with no gene match: 5. The CDR3 length is 13 residues. The CDR3 DNA reads TGTGCCAGCAGTGACAAGCGGGAGAATACGCAGTATTTT. This encodes CASSDKRENTQYF.

The count of this clone is one. The rearrangement joins TRBV6-5 to TRBJ2-2, with D hard to call. CDR3 length: 13 residues. Trimming cost V 8 bases and J 4 bases, with 11 bases left between them. Germline CDR1 is MNHEY and CDR2 is SVGAGI. CDR3 protein: CASRRPPTGELFF. CDR3 DNA sequence: TGTGCCAGCCGGCGGCCGCCCACCGGGGAGCTGTTTTTT.

Comment on this clone: Compared with germline, one end of the junction differs, possibly owing to a read error. The gene calls are TRBV6-1 and TRBJ2-5, with D possibly TRBD2 on 5 matching bases. Germline lookup yields CDR1 MNHNS and CDR2 SASEGT. The CDR3 spans 15 residues. CDR3 nucleotides: TGTGCCAGCAGTGAAGCACCTAGCTCCCAAGTGACCCAGTACTTC. This gives the protein CASSEAPSSQVTQYF.

This chain connects TRBV6-2 or TRBV6-3 to TRBJ2-7; 14 positions agree with TRBD2. The CDR3 sequence is 19 residues long. Germline assignment: CDR1 MNHEY and CDR2 SVGEGT. V lost 2 bases to trimming and J lost 6 bases; unmatched junction nucleotides: 15. The CDR3 spells CASSYPLTSGRDDPTEQYF. DNA of the CDR3: TGTGCCAGCAGTTACCCTTTGACTAGCGGGAGGGACGATCCCACCGAGCAGTACTTC.